The sequence of this TCR beta chain was determined in a study of blood T cell repertoires in COVID-19. Across the study: Acute and convalescent COVID-19 specimens originated in the United States, Italy and Spain. PBMCs, B-cell-depleted T cells, or T cells provided the cDNA or gDNA that made up the material.

In the study's own analysis: Amplification of reference gene primers provided the estimated nucleated cell counts. The protocol was immunoSEQ multiplex PCR, while the TCRdb copy is restricted to in-frame clones and leaves out a portion. V and J calls and clone size are those listed in that table; D and trimming were worked out from the DNA. Here the sample spans 150,000 to 200,000 clones, roughly four fifths being singletons. The germline V gene encodes CDR1 MNHEY and CDR2 SMNVEV (reference sequence). V was pared by 4 bases and J by 5 bases, with 18 bases between. The CDR3 extends over 15 amino acids. This clone appeared once.

The sample was peripheral blood. The rearrangement links TRBV27 to TRBJ2-7, with a possible D match to TRBD2 (6 bases). The origin of this receptor is a young woman with acute or convalescent COVID-19. The CDR3 DNA reads TGTGCCAGCAGTTCCCTCCCGCAGGGACTTAACGAGCAGTACTTC. Its protein product is CASSSLPQGLNEQYF.